This T cell receptor (beta chain) was sequenced during a study of cytomegalovirus exposure and HLA in healthy donors. Trimming took off 3 bases at V and 7 bases at J, with 13 bases between the two ends. The CDR3 consists of 14 residues. The germline V gene has CDR1 MDHEN and CDR2 SYDVKM. Primers: 60 Vbeta forward and 13 Jbeta reverse. Sequencing used immunoSEQ multiplex PCR; TCRdb keeps in-frame clones, though not all of them. The sample records approximately 280,000 clones, 86% being singletons. This clone showed up just a few times. Its antigen is as yet unknown. Regarding the study as a whole: TCR beta V- and J-gene trimming, according to a later analysis, was linked to a missense DCLRE1C variant. Per a later analysis, 18,000 or so TCR beta sequences showed association with HLA alleles at 0.05 false discovery rate.

The sequenced sample was PBMCs. This chain joins TRBV28 and TRBJ1-5; D is perhaps TRBD1 (5 bases). The sequence came from a man aged 40-55 years in good health and CMV-seropositive. The CDR3 protein is CASSFLGGVQPQHF. The CDR3 DNA reads TGTGCCAGCAGTTTTCTCGGGGGTGTACAGCCCCAGCATTTT.